This T cell receptor (beta chain) comes out of a study of cytomegalovirus exposure and HLA in healthy donors (dated by TCRdb to about 2017). About the investigation overall: According to a later analysis, the roughly 130 validation repertoires were produced on the same platform as the 700 or so repertoires of the first cohort. A separate validation cohort of roughly 110 different subjects was used in addition to the 666-subject first cohort. To predict cytomegalovirus infection status, the study combined high-throughput TCR immunosequencing, statistical association of individual TCRs with disease status, and machine learning. The study was designed to test whether signatures of past pathogen exposure could be identified by cataloging public T cell receptors.

In regard to this clone: Its antigen specificity is not known. No much larger clone is present one base from it, and per-base qualities are unavailable. Other DNA sequences in the sample encode the same CDR3.

The germline V gene (reference sequence) specifies MNHEY as CDR1 and SMNVEV as CDR2. From cysteine to phenylalanine, the CDR3 is 14 amino acids long. Only the CDR3 part of the read is kept: 42 bases, read in frame from the first base. V is clipped by 2 bases and J by 1 base, and the sequence between their germline boundaries is 8 bases long. Findings and caveats that apply to the study as a whole: In a later analysis, TCRs clustered in the first cohort were found to also tend to co-occur in the roughly 120 validation repertoires, with approximately 95% of cluster scores above 0. A total of 164 TCR beta chains were listed by the study as associated with cytomegalovirus. Across donors, most TCR sequences were observed very rarely, whereas some public TCRs were present in many individuals. The classifier was reported to diagnose cytomegalovirus status with high specificity and sensitivity in both the original cohort and the validation cohort. A later analysis had no HLA typing for the validation cohort, so co-occurrence there was scored across all 120 or so repertoires. In vitro tests confirmed that three of the cytomegalovirus-associated TCR beta chains recognize cytomegalovirus antigens. The authors suggested that the approach could potentially be generalized to other disease states and immunological phenotypes.

The library was generated by the immunoSEQ multiplex PCR assay. Turning to the authors' computational methods: To diagnose cytomegalovirus status from the catalog of TCR beta chain sequences, a statistical classification framework was built. The table comes from immuneACCESS by way of TCRdb, which keeps in-frame sequences with V and J called. Part of the clones is missing from these tables; in studies checked, under half for an unresolved V gene and the rest for unknown reasons. V, J and clone size reflect that table, while D and trimming were determined from the DNA. This sample holds 200,000 to 250,000 clones; roughly 88% were observed only once. The ten largest make up more than 13% of the sample. Separate from the approximately 700-subject first cohort, the validation cohort of some 130 subjects was the group to which the donors belonged.

The chain is assembled from TRBV27 and TRBJ1-1; matching of 5 bases hints at TRBD1 as the D gene. This TCR derives from a woman in her 30s in good health and CMV-seropositive. Sequencing input: PBMCs. The CDR3 is CASSLGGQNTEAFF. In nucleotides, the sequence is TGTGCCAGCAGTTTAGGGGGTCAGAACACTGAAGCTTTCTTT.